This record concerns one TCR beta chain sequence. Antigen unknown. This specimen belongs to a study of T cell responses to AZD1222 COVID-19 vaccine. Regarding the study as a whole: CD4 TCRs associated with vaccination spanned spike, dominating at 160-218 and 743-854. Baseline testing showed seropositivity in only 6 or 7 AZD1222 recipients. Sampling captured repertoires only after the peak T cell response.

Profiled with immunoSEQ multiplex PCR; TCRdb holds only in-frame clones, not every one. Here the sample spans 140,000 to 150,000 clones, 75% to 95% being singletons. This material consisted of peripheral blood, taken on day 0 of MenACWY control vaccination. The receptor's source is an adult in good health.

The CDR3 sequence: CASGVAGDSEQFF. The CDR3 coding sequence is TGTGCCAGTGGGGTAGCGGGAGATTCTGAGCAGTTCTTC. V and J are TRBV19 and TRBJ2-1; 9 positions agree with TRBD2. The junction had 8 bases not matched to a gene; V was cut back by 8 bases and J by 9 bases. The CDR3 runs to 13 residues. Germline V gene sequence: CDR1 LNHDA, CDR2 SQIVND (reference sequence).